Each of the 11 T cell receptor beta chains below was sequenced from the same sample in a study of cytomegalovirus exposure and HLA in healthy donors. Clones were sequenced by immunoSEQ multiplex PCR, and TCRdb holds only the in-frame ones, with some missing. The data hold more than 300,000 clones, with more than 80% observed a single time. The sequenced material came from PBMCs. These receptors were collected from a woman aged 18-29 years in good health and CMV-seronegative.

This chain joins TRBV7-8 and TRBJ2-1; TRBD2 matches 8 bases. Looked up from germline, CDR1 is SGHVS and CDR2 is FQNEAQ. This CDR3 has 16 amino acids. The V segment lost 3 bases and the J segment 6 bases; nucleotides outside the gene matches: 10. The CDR3 DNA follows: TGTGCCAGCAGCTTCGGGGGGCTAGCGGGCGTCAATGAGCAGTTCTTC. Translating gives CASSFGGLAGVNEQFF.

The V gene is TRBV28, the J gene TRBJ2-7, with unresolved D. Germline-derived CDR1 and CDR2 are MDHEN and SYDVKM. Trimming removed 5 bases at V and 0 bases at J, with 29 bases between. CDR3 length: 20 residues. The CDR3 DNA sequence: TGTGCCAGCAGTACCCACGAGGTGGGTAAGGCACCGAAAAACTCCTACGAGCAGTACTTC. This encodes CASSTHEVGKAPKNSYEQYF.

The J gene is TRBJ2-7, the V gene TRBV28; D is uncertain. With 3 bases removed from V and 6 bases from J, the gap between germline ends came to 15 bases. Germline CDR1 reads MDHEN; CDR2 reads SYDVKM. The CDR3 is 14 amino acids. CDR3 nucleotides: TGTGCCAGCAGTTTCGCTGAACTTCTTGGCGAGCAGTACTTC. Encoded protein: CASSFAELLGEQYF.

This chain joins TRBV7-9 and TRBJ2-7; tentative D call: TRBD2 (5 bases). CDR3 length: 17 amino acids. Trimming stripped 1 base from V and 0 bases from J, with 16 bases between. Germline V gene lookup returns CDR1 SEHNR and CDR2 FQNEAQ (reference sequence). The CDR3 loop is CASSLGGEGPSSYEQYF. CDR3 nucleotide sequence: TGTGCCAGCAGCTTAGGGGGAGAAGGGCCTAGCTCCTACGAGCAGTACTTC.

This sequence joins TRBV27 and TRBJ2-1, with 15 bases lining up with TRBD2. After removal of 5 bases from V and 9 bases from J, the junction contained 8 bases not matched to a gene. The CDR3 is 16 residues long. Looked up from germline, CDR1 is MNHEY and CDR2 is SMNVEV (reference sequence). The CDR3 here is CASSKGLAGGHVEQFF. Written as DNA, the CDR3 is TGTGCCAGCAGTAAGGGACTAGCGGGAGGTCACGTTGAGCAGTTCTTC.

The chain carries TRBV9 and TRBJ2-2; D unclear. The CDR3 contains 12 residues. Germline values: CDR1 SGDLS, CDR2 YYNGEE. Trimming stripped 6 bases from V and 6 bases from J, with 9 bases between. The CDR3 DNA follows: TGTGCCAGCAACCGGTTACCCGGGGAGCTGTTTTTT. This codes for CASNRLPGELFF.

This clone was picked up one time. The chain has TRBV6-1 and TRBJ2-5; 8 positions agree with TRBD2. The CDR3 is made up of 14 amino acids. Germline CDR1 is MNHNS and CDR2 is SASEGT. Trimming took 8 bases from V and 2 from J; bases not matched to a gene: 7. CDR3 in DNA: TGTGCCAGCCAATTACTAGCGGCACAAGAGACCCAGTACTTC. Its translation: CASQLLAAQETQYF.

The V and J genes are TRBV27 and TRBJ2-1; TRBD2 is a possible D gene (7 bases). The germline V gene encodes CDR1 MNHEY and CDR2 SMNVEV (reference sequence). The CDR3 length is 16 residues. Trimming pared 6 bases from V and 1 base from J, leaving 16 bases between. CDR3 region: CASRPRGRGSYNEQFF. The CDR3 DNA sequence: TGTGCCAGCAGGCCGCGGGGGCGGGGGTCCTACAATGAGCAGTTCTTC.

This chain links TRBV27 with TRBJ1-1; D is perhaps TRBD1 (6 bases). Trimming took 8 bases from V and 0 from J, leaving 13 bases between them. The CDR3 contains 14 residues. CDR1 is MNHEY and CDR2 is SMNVEV in the germline V gene (reference sequence). The CDR3, as DNA: TGTGCCAGCCGCGACTACAGGGTGAACACTGAAGCTTTCTTT. Protein: CASRDYRVNTEAFF.

This chain links TRBV9 with TRBJ2-5; TRBD2 aligns across 13 bases. CDR1 SGDLS and CDR2 YYNGEE come from the germline V gene. This CDR3 spans 16 amino acids. J lost 5 bases, V lost 4 bases, and 8 bases had no gene match. As DNA, the CDR3 is TGTGCCAGCAGCCTCCGGACTAGCGGGAGCGGCGAGACCCAGTACTTC. This gives the protein CASSLRTSGSGETQYF.

The chain has TRBV2 and TRBJ2-4; TRBD1 is a possible D gene (5 bases). Per germline, CDR1 SNHLY and CDR2 FYNNEI. The CDR3 runs 13 residues. Trimming took 7 bases from V and 5 from J, leaving 12 bases between them. The DNA for the CDR3 is TGTGCCAGCATCCCAGACAGTCAAAACATTCAGTACTTC. It codes for CASIPDSQNIQYF.